These 25 T cell receptor beta chains originate from one sample sequenced in a study of control samples from healthy donors and cancer patients. The data were produced by immunoSEQ multiplex PCR, yet TCRdb's version contains in-frame clones alone and is incomplete. The sample lists about 130,000 clones, around 90% seen once, with 5.5% in the top ten. Sequenced: blood. Receptors originate from a young man in good health.

The rearrangement links TRBV5-1 to TRBJ2-7; 11 positions match TRBD2. The V segment lost 5 bases and the J segment 4 bases; nucleotides outside the gene matches: 5. The V gene's germline CDR1 is SGHRS and CDR2 YFSETQ. The CDR3 has 14 amino acids. The CDR3 nucleotides read TGCGCCAGCAGTCCCGGGACTAGCGGTTACGAGCAGTACTTC. Translated: CASSPGTSGYEQYF.

The CDR3 region is CSVGENNSPLHF. CDR3 sequence (DNA): TGCAGCGTTGGCGAGAATAATTCACCCCTCCACTTT. This chain uses TRBV29-1 with TRBJ1-6; D remains unclear. Trimming cost V 4 bases and J 5 bases, with 6 bases left between them. This CDR3 has 12 residues. Per the germline V gene, CDR1 is SQVTM and CDR2 is ANQGSEA.

This clone was seen only once. The genes are TRBV7-2 and TRBJ2-1; 10 bases fit TRBD2. The CDR3 covers 15 residues. Germline V gives CDR1 SGHTA, CDR2 FQGNSA. V lost 4 bases and J lost 8; bases outside the gene matches: 8. The CDR3 DNA sequence: TGTGCCAGCAGCTCCGAGCGGGGGGGCCTCTATGAGCAGTTCTTC. It translates to CASSSERGGLYEQFF.

This clone was found once. The V call is TRBV5-6, the J call TRBJ1-2; no clear D gene. Germline CDR1 reads SGHDT; CDR2 reads YYEEEE. The CDR3 consists of 14 residues. The germline V and J ends were trimmed by 6 bases and 0 bases, with 12 bases remaining between them. CDR3 DNA sequence: TGTGCCAGCACCGAACAGAGTTCTAACTATGGCTACACCTTC. This sequence encodes CASTEQSSNYGYTF.

The chain carries TRBV7-9 and TRBJ2-1; a possible D gene is TRBD1 (7 bases). The germline V and J ends were trimmed by 5 bases and 4 bases, with 9 bases remaining between them. Per the germline V gene, CDR1 is SEHNR and CDR2 is FQNEAQ (reference sequence). The CDR3 loop spans 13 amino acids. The CDR3 DNA follows: TGTGCCAGCAGCCAGGGGGGTTACAATGAGCAGTTCTTC. It encodes CASSQGGYNEQFF. The full variable domain, completed using reference TRBV7-9 and TRBJ2-1, is DTGVSQNPRHKITKRGQNVTFRCDPISEHNRLYWYRQTLGQGPEFLTYFQNEAQLEKSRLLSDRFSAERPKGSFSTLEIQRTEQGDSAMYLCASSQGGYNEQFFGPGTRLTVL.

The gene calls are TRBV13 and TRBJ2-3; TRBD1 or TRBD2 may be the D gene (6 bases each). The CDR3 loop spans 14 amino acids. V lost 6 bases to trimming and J lost 0 bases, with 10 bases between them. Germline V CDR1 and CDR2: PRHDT, FYEKMQ (reference sequence). CDR3 in amino acids: CASRGGLSTDTQYF. DNA for the CDR3: TGTGCCAGCAGAGGGGGGCTAAGCACAGATACGCAGTATTTT. Based on the CDR3 plus reference TRBV13 and TRBJ2-3, the full variable domain is AAGVIQSPRHLIKEKRETATLKCYPIPRHDTVYWYQQGPGQDPQFLISFYEKMQSDKGSIPDRFSAQQFSDYHSELNMSSLELGDSALYFCASRGGLSTDTQYFGPGTRLTVL.

V usage is TRBV19 and J usage is TRBJ1-5, with D tentatively TRBD1 (5 bases). Germline V lookup: CDR1 LNHDA, CDR2 SQIVND (reference sequence). The CDR3 length is 14 residues. The V gene lost 4 bases and the J gene lost 6 bases, with 13 bases spanning the gap. The CDR3 loop reads CASSTDRGVQPQHF. The CDR3 DNA reads TGTGCCAGTAGTACCGACCGGGGGGTTCAGCCCCAGCATTTT.

V gene TRBV3-1 (or the pseudogene TRBV3-2) combines with J gene TRBJ2-3; 10 bases match TRBD2. This CDR3 has 16 amino acids. The V segment lost 2 bases and the J segment 5 bases; nucleotides outside the gene matches: 7. Germline V gives CDR1 LGHDT, CDR2 YNNKEL (reference sequence). The CDR3 nucleotides are TGTGCCAGCAGCCAACAGACTAGCGGGTGGGGAGATACGCAGTATTTT. Protein: CASSQQTSGWGDTQYF.

Note on this clone: Lacking the conserved final phenylalanine or tryptophan, this CDR3 likely reflects a read error. No DNA is shown, since the ends of the CDR3 on it are uncertain; the CDR3 is the one TCRdb lists. V is TRBV7-9 and J is TRBJ2-3; whether TRBD2, the table's D call, matches the DNA was not checked. In germline, CDR1 is SEHNR, CDR2 FQNEAQ (reference sequence). A total of 14 residues make up the CDR3, ends included. CDR3 loop: CASSRPPNSRGHRI.

The chain recombines TRBV9 with TRBJ1-6; no reliable D call. The CDR3 length is 15 residues. The germline V and J ends were trimmed by 2 bases and 10 bases, with 16 bases remaining between them. The germline gives CDR1 SGDLS, CDR2 YYNGEE. CDR3 region: CASSVGLLSESPLHF. CDR3 DNA sequence: TGTGCCAGCAGCGTCGGACTTCTATCCGAATCACCCCTCCACTTT.

This clone was seen only a few times. The chain uses TRBV6-5 and TRBJ1-1; a weak D match, TRBD1 (5 bases). Trimming pared 7 bases from V and 2 bases from J, leaving 11 bases between. The length of the CDR3 is 13 residues. Germline loops: CDR1 MNHEY, CDR2 SVGAGI. The CDR3 spells CASKFGGNTEAFF. Here the CDR3 DNA reads TGTGCCAGCAAGTTCGGGGGTAACACTGAAGCTTTCTTT.

The CDR3 DNA reads as TGTGCCAGCAGCTTGGGCGGGGGGACAGCTCGTGATAGAGCTGAAGCTTTCTTT. This codes for CASSLGGGTARDRAEAFF. The V gene is TRBV5-5, the J gene TRBJ1-1; 7 bases are a match to TRBD1. Germline-derived CDR1 and CDR2 are SGHKS and YYEKEE (reference sequence). The CDR3 extends over 18 amino acids. The trim removed 0 bases at V and 6 bases at J, leaving 17 bases unmatched.

The chain is built from TRBV3-1 (or the pseudogene TRBV3-2) and TRBJ2-1; D not resolved. Germline CDR1 reads LGHDT; CDR2 reads YNNKEL (reference sequence). V shed 1 base and J shed 3 bases, with 7 bases lying between them. This CDR3 has 14 amino acids. CDR3 protein: CASSQAQRYNEQFF. The CDR3 DNA sequence: TGTGCCAGCAGCCAAGCTCAGCGCTACAATGAGCAGTTCTTC.

The chain employs TRBV29-1 and TRBJ2-7; 7 bases map to TRBD1. The J segment lost 2 bases and the V segment lost 7 bases, leaving 8 bases of the junction unmatched. Germline loops: CDR1 SQVTM, CDR2 ANQGSEA. The CDR3 has 13 amino acids. The CDR3 DNA is TGCAGCGCGGCCGGGACAGCTCCCTACGAGCAGTACTTC. Translated, it gives CSAAGTAPYEQYF.

V is TRBV18 and J is TRBJ2-7; 7 bases align to TRBD1. The CDR3 spans 15 residues. Germline CDR1 reads KGHSH; CDR2 reads LQKENI. V was clipped by 3 bases and J by 0 bases; unmatched bases: 5. The CDR3, as DNA: TGTGCCAGCTCACCCACCGGGACAGACTCCTACGAGCAGTACTTC. Amino acids: CASSPTGTDSYEQYF.

V usage is TRBV5-4 and J usage is TRBJ2-7; D uncertain. This CDR3 contains 12 residues. Germline CDR1 and CDR2: SGHNT and YYREEE (reference sequence). V lost 2 bases and J lost 6, with 9 bases in between. The CDR3 sequence is CASSFGPSEQYF. The CDR3, as DNA: TGTGCCAGCAGCTTCGGGCCTAGCGAGCAGTACTTC.

The genes are TRBV6-5 and TRBJ1-4; no clear D. Germline assignment: CDR1 MNHEY and CDR2 SVGAGI. The CDR3 loop spans 14 amino acids. The V end lost 6 bases, the J end lost 4 bases, and 12 bases lay between the germline ends. This chain's CDR3 is CASSRRGHNEKLFF. CDR3 nucleotide sequence: TGTGCCAGCAGCCGACGGGGTCATAATGAAAAACTGTTTTTT.

CDR3 sequence (DNA): TGTGCCAGTAGTATAGCTGGGGCTGGCTACACCTTC. Its translation is CASSIAGAGYTF. The chain joins TRBV19 to TRBJ1-2, with D possibly being TRBD1 (5 bases). This CDR3 has 12 residues. Trimming removed 1 base from V and 7 bases from J, with 7 bases in between. Germline CDR1 is LNHDA and CDR2 is SQIVND (reference sequence). The variable domain in full, completed from reference TRBV19 and TRBJ1-2, reads DGGITQSPKYLFRKEGQNVTLSCEQNLNHDAMYWYRQDPGQGLRLIYYSQIVNDFQKGDIAEGYSVSREKKESFPLTVTSAQKNPTAFYLCASSIAGAGYTFGSGTRLTVV.

This chain connects TRBV6-5 to TRBJ1-2; D gene uncertain. The V end lost 4 bases, the J end lost 2 bases, and 8 bases lay between the germline ends. The CDR3 extends over 13 amino acids. Germline V gene lookup returns CDR1 MNHEY and CDR2 SVGAGI. In DNA form, the CDR3 reads TGTGCCAGCAGTTTACGAAAAAACTATGGCTACACCTTC. Protein sequence: CASSLRKNYGYTF.

The chain joins TRBV5-5 to TRBJ1-3, with D hard to call. V dropped 0 bases and J dropped 3 bases, with 19 bases sitting between them. This CDR3 spans 18 amino acids. CDR1 is SGHKS and CDR2 is YYEKEE in the germline V gene (reference sequence). The CDR3, as DNA: TGTGCCAGCAGCTTGGCTTTTAGGTCCCTCGGAGTTGGAAACACCATATATTTT. Amino acids: CASSLAFRSLGVGNTIYF.

The chain has TRBV10-1 and TRBJ2-4; 9 bases match TRBD1. This CDR3 is built from 12 residues. V was pared by 8 bases and J by 7 bases, with 3 bases of the junction left unmatched. Per germline, CDR1 WNHNN and CDR2 SYGVQD (reference sequence). CDR3 nucleotide sequence: TGCGCCAGCGGCGGACAGGGGAACATTCAGTACTTC. Encoded protein: CASGGQGNIQYF.

This chain joins TRBV5-4 and TRBJ2-7; 8 bases align to TRBD2. The J segment lost 2 bases and the V segment lost 4 bases, leaving 11 bases of the junction unmatched. CDR1 is SGHNT and CDR2 is YYREEE in the germline V gene (reference sequence). The CDR3 loop spans 16 amino acids. The CDR3 region is CASSALAGGEPYEQYF. The DNA for the CDR3 is TGTGCCAGCAGCGCCCTGGCGGGGGGCGAACCCTACGAGCAGTACTTC.

The J gene is TRBJ1-3, the V gene TRBV9, with 7 positions matching TRBD1. CDR3 size: 15 residues. The J segment lost 5 bases and the V segment lost 3 bases, leaving 8 bases of the junction unmatched. Germline assignment: CDR1 SGDLS and CDR2 YYNGEE. In nucleotides, the CDR3 is TGTGCCAGCAGCGAGGGCGCCAGGGGGAGAAACACCATATATTTT. The encoded protein is CASSEGARGRNTIYF.

V is TRBV3-1 (or the pseudogene TRBV3-2) and J is TRBJ2-7; D ambiguous. Germline CDR1 is LGHDT and CDR2 is YNNKEL (reference sequence). The CDR3 totals 14 residues. V lost 0 bases, J lost 3 bases, and 9 bases lay in between. The CDR3 region is CASSQDWASYEQYF. The CDR3 nucleotides are TGTGCCAGCAGCCAAGATTGGGCGAGCTACGAGCAGTACTTC.

The chain employs TRBV10-3 and TRBJ2-1; 10 nucleotides match TRBD1. Germline lookup yields CDR1 ENHRY and CDR2 SYGVKD. Trimming took 6 bases from V and 5 from J; bases not matched to a gene: 4. This CDR3 region has 14 residues. CDR3 DNA: TGTGCCATCAGGGACAGGGGGGGAAACAATGAGCAGTTCTTC. Amino acid sequence: CAIRDRGGNNEQFF.